The 32 T cell receptor beta chains below all came from one sample that was sequenced in a study of T cell changes during pregnancy in multiple sclerosis. Data came from immunoSEQ multiplex PCR; TCRdb stores just in-frame clones and leaves some out. The table lists more than 100,000 clones, around nine tenths of them singletons. The sample in question was peripheral blood, obtained after pregnancy. These receptors were collected from a female donor with multiple sclerosis, enrolled in a pregnancy study.

V is TRBV9 and J is TRBJ2-2; 8 positions match TRBD1. The CDR3 extends over 15 amino acids. The V gene's germline CDR1 is SGDLS and CDR2 YYNGEE. J gave up 7 bases and V 0 bases, and 5 bases lay outside the gene matches. CDR3 sequence: CASSVGTGLSGELFF. The CDR3 bases are TGTGCCAGCAGCGTAGGGACAGGGTTGAGCGGGGAGCTGTTTTTT. The full variable domain, with the rest looked up from reference TRBV9 and TRBJ2-2, is DSGVTQTPKHLITATGQRVTLRCSPRSGDLSVYWYQQSLDQGLQFLIQYYNGEERAKGNILERFSAQQFPDLHSELNLSSLELGDSALYFCASSVGTGLSGELFFGEGSRLTVL.

Here the CDR3 reads CASSAQTGALLEAFF. CDR3 DNA: TGTGCCAGCAGTGCCCAAACAGGGGCACTCCTTGAAGCTTTCTTT. V and J are TRBV6-1 and TRBJ1-1; 7 nucleotides match TRBD1. There are 15 residues in the CDR3. V gave up 4 bases and J gave up 7 bases; unmatched junction bases: 12. The V gene's germline CDR1 is MNHNS and CDR2 SASEGT.

This chain uses TRBV6-1 with TRBJ1-5; 7 bases agree with TRBD1. Germline CDR1 is MNHNS and CDR2 is SASEGT. This CDR3 is built from 14 residues. J gave up 9 bases and V 4 bases, and 9 bases lay outside the gene matches. CDR3 sequence reads: CASSGTGVGRPQHF. The DNA of the CDR3 is TGTGCCAGCAGTGGTACAGGGGTTGGTAGGCCCCAGCATTTT.

The V gene is TRBV5-1, the J gene TRBJ1-3; D gene ambiguous. Per germline, CDR1 SGHRS and CDR2 YFSETQ. V gave up 3 bases and J gave up 0 bases, with 10 bases separating them. This CDR3 is 15 amino acids long. CDR3: CASSSDGSSGNTIYF. The CDR3 DNA sequence: TGCGCCAGCAGCTCGGACGGGAGCTCTGGAAACACCATATATTTT.

This clone was counted only a few times. This chain connects TRBV27 to TRBJ1-5, with D possibly TRBD1 on 5 matching bases. Trimming left V 5 bases short and J 4 bases short, with 18 bases between. The V gene's germline CDR1 is MNHEY and CDR2 SMNVEV (reference sequence). This CDR3 is 16 amino acids long. CDR3 region: CASSTVGQGRNQPQHF. The CDR3 DNA follows: TGTGCCAGCAGTACCGTCGGGCAGGGAAGGAATCAGCCCCAGCATTTT.

The CDR3 loop reads CASSLGRALDSYEQYF. CDR3 coding DNA: TGTGCCAGCAGCTTAGGGCGGGCCTTGGACTCCTACGAGCAGTACTTC. The chain uses TRBV11-1 and TRBJ2-7; a weak D match, TRBD2 (5 bases). This CDR3 has 16 amino acids. Per germline, CDR1 SGHAT and CDR2 FQDESV (reference sequence). V was cut by 1 base and J by 0 bases, with 13 bases left in between.

This clone was recorded once. The V gene is TRBV6-5, the J gene TRBJ2-7; 8 bases agree with TRBD1. Per germline, CDR1 MNHEY and CDR2 SVGAGI. After removal of 5 bases from V and 5 bases from J, the junction contained 2 bases not matched to a gene. This CDR3 has 12 amino acids. CDR3 DNA: TGTGCCAGCAGTACGACAGGGGACGAGCAGTACTTC. It codes for CASSTTGDEQYF.

The chain links TRBV30 to TRBJ2-7; TRBD2 agrees at 8 bases. J was trimmed by 1 base and V by 4 bases; bases with no gene match: 27. Germline CDR1 GTSNPN, CDR2 SVGIG (reference sequence). CDR3 length: 21 residues. Here the CDR3 reads CAWIELAGPSGPFHWSYEQYF. CDR3 coding DNA: TGTGCCTGGATAGAATTAGCGGGACCTTCGGGTCCGTTTCATTGGTCCTACGAGCAGTACTTC.

The CDR3 is CASSIGKASGGGRETQYF. CDR3 sequence (DNA): TGTGCCAGTAGTATAGGAAAGGCTAGCGGGGGTGGTCGAGAGACCCAGTACTTC. This chain joins TRBV19 and TRBJ2-5, with TRBD2 identical over 10 bases. Germline V gene lookup returns CDR1 LNHDA and CDR2 SQIVND (reference sequence). The CDR3 extends over 18 amino acids. Germline trimming cut 1 base from V and 4 bases from J; bases unmatched to any gene: 12.

The chain uses TRBV5-4 and TRBJ1-6, with D perhaps TRBD1 (5 bases). Germline V gene lookup returns CDR1 SGHNT and CDR2 YYREEE (reference sequence). This CDR3 is 14 amino acids long. V lost 4 bases and J 5 bases, leaving 10 bases between the germline ends. The CDR3 here is CASSLRQNNSPLHF. Here the CDR3 DNA reads TGTGCCAGCAGCCTGAGACAGAATAATTCACCCCTCCACTTT.

The chain couples TRBV27 to TRBJ2-1; the match to TRBD1 covers 10 bases. The V gene end was trimmed by 6 bases and the J gene end by 4 bases; junction bases not matched to a gene: 6. Germline CDR1 is MNHEY and CDR2 is SMNVEV (reference sequence). The CDR3 length is 15 residues. This chain's CDR3 is CASSVGTGAYNEQFF. The DNA for the CDR3 is TGTGCCAGCAGCGTAGGGACAGGGGCATACAATGAGCAGTTCTTC.

The rearrangement uses TRBV10-3 and TRBJ2-2, with 10 bases lining up with TRBD2. Unmatched junction bases numbered 8, after V lost 2 bases and J lost 5 bases. Germline CDR1 reads ENHRY; CDR2 reads SYGVKD. CDR3 size: 17 residues. The CDR3 region is CAISEDLAGVRTGELFF. CDR3 coding DNA: TGTGCCATCAGTGAGGATCTAGCGGGAGTGCGGACCGGGGAGCTGTTTTTT.

The V and J genes are TRBV5-8 and TRBJ2-7; TRBD1 aligns across 10 bases. With V trimmed by 0 bases and J by 4 bases, 7 bases remained unmatched. This CDR3 region has 16 residues. In germline, CDR1 is SGHTS, CDR2 YDEGEE. Here the CDR3 DNA reads TGTGCCAGCAGCTTGGGAACGAGGGACAGGGGTTACGAGCAGTACTTC. Translated: CASSLGTRDRGYEQYF.

J is TRBJ1-5 and V is TRBV2; the D is unclear. CDR1 is SNHLY, CDR2 FYNNEI, per germline. The CDR3 consists of 15 residues. Trimming took off 4 bases at V and 5 bases at J, with 15 bases between the two ends. The CDR3 reads CASSVAGTIDQPQHF. Written as DNA, the CDR3 is TGTGCCAGCAGTGTCGCAGGAACAATCGATCAGCCCCAGCATTTT.

The chain joins TRBV7-2 to TRBJ2-7, with 7 bases fitting TRBD1. Trimming took 2 bases from V and 2 from J; bases not matched to a gene: 0. Germline CDR1 is SGHTA and CDR2 is FQGNSA. The length of the CDR3 is 13 residues. DNA of the CDR3: TGTGCCAGCAGCTTAAGGGGGCCCTACGAGCAGTACTTC. Protein sequence: CASSLRGPYEQYF.

This chain uses TRBV4-1 with TRBJ2-1; D might be TRBD2 (5 bases). This CDR3 spans 14 amino acids. The germline V gene has CDR1 MGHRA and CDR2 YSYEKL. Trimming cost V 4 bases and J 7 bases, with 14 bases left between them. CDR3 bases: TGCGCCAGCAGCCGCACCAGCACGGGGAATGAGCAGTTCTTC. It codes for CASSRTSTGNEQFF.

The chain links TRBV11-2 to TRBJ1-4; D gene ambiguous. CDR1 and CDR2 (germline): SGHAT, FQNNGV. This CDR3 has 16 residues. Deletions cut 2 bases from V and 0 bases from J, with 10 bases between. CDR3 nucleotides: TGTGCCAGCAGCTTAAGGGAGTTTCCAACTAATGAAAAACTGTTTTTT. The encoded protein is CASSLREFPTNEKLFF.

This chain connects TRBV5-1 to TRBJ1-2, with 9 bases that match TRBD1. The CDR3 is 15 residues long. V dropped 1 base and J dropped 7; count of bases not matched to a gene: 8. CDR1 and CDR2 (germline): SGHRS, YFSETQ. The CDR3 region has the DNA TGCGCCAGCAGCTTGCAACTGGACAGGGGTGGTGGCTACACCTTC. This sequence encodes CASSLQLDRGGGYTF.

The chain links TRBV18 to TRBJ2-7; TRBD1 matches 7 bases. Germline assignment: CDR1 KGHSH and CDR2 LQKENI. The V gene end was trimmed by 2 bases and the J gene end by 2 bases; junction bases not matched to a gene: 6. This CDR3 is built from 15 residues. The chain's CDR3 is CASSPGDSLPYEQYF. In DNA, the CDR3 is TGTGCCAGCTCACCAGGGGACAGTCTACCCTACGAGCAGTACTTC.

V usage is TRBV5-1 and J usage is TRBJ1-6; unclear D gene. CDR1 and CDR2 from the germline V gene are SGHRS and YFSETQ. V gave up 5 bases and J gave up 2 bases, with 11 bases separating them. The CDR3 runs to 15 residues. CDR3 amino acids: CASSSKGAYNSPLHF. The CDR3 DNA reads TGCGCCAGCAGTAGTAAGGGAGCCTATAATTCACCCCTCCACTTT.

The chain carries TRBV6-5 and TRBJ2-7, with TRBD2 as a possible D gene (6 bases). V dropped 0 bases and J dropped 3 bases, with 12 bases sitting between them. The CDR3 consists of 15 residues. Germline V gene lookup returns CDR1 MNHEY and CDR2 SVGAGI. CDR3 coding DNA: TGTGCCAGCAGTTACTCCGGGACTGGAGTCTACGAGCAGTACTTC. Encoded protein: CASSYSGTGVYEQYF.

The genes are TRBV12-5 and TRBJ1-3, with D tentatively TRBD1 (6 bases). V lost 5 bases, J lost 2 bases, and 16 bases lay in between. CDR1 is LGHNT and CDR2 is FRNRAP in the germline V gene. This CDR3 has 16 amino acids. CDR3: CASGPGAAGAGNTIYF. In nucleotides, the CDR3 is TGTGCTAGTGGTCCAGGGGCCGCGGGGGCTGGAAACACCATATATTTT.

This rearrangement joins TRBV7-9 to TRBJ1-4; D might be TRBD1 (6 bases). Trimming removed 5 bases from V and 0 bases from J, with 10 bases in between. Germline V CDR1 and CDR2: SEHNR, FQNEAQ (reference sequence). This CDR3 contains 15 residues. CDR3 sequence (DNA): TGTGCCAGCAGCCTACAGGGTCCAACTAATGAAAAACTGTTTTTT. Amino acid sequence: CASSLQGPTNEKLFF. Complete variable domain (other parts from reference TRBV7-9 and TRBJ1-4): DTGVSQNPRHKITKRGQNVTFRCDPISEHNRLYWYRQTLGQGPEFLTYFQNEAQLEKSRLLSDRFSAERPKGSFSTLEIQRTEQGDSAMYLCASSLQGPTNEKLFFGSGTQLSVL.

The rearrangement joins TRBV12-5 to TRBJ2-7; 8 nucleotides align to TRBD1. CDR1 is LGHNT, CDR2 FRNRAP, per germline. V was pared by 2 bases and J by 4 bases, with 7 bases of the junction left unmatched. The CDR3 contains 15 residues. This chain's CDR3 is CASGLPRGLGYEQYF. Here the CDR3 DNA reads TGTGCTAGTGGTTTGCCCAGGGGGCTCGGATACGAGCAGTACTTC.

This chain uses TRBV29-1 with TRBJ2-4; D unclear. The CDR3 is 15 amino acids. Per germline, CDR1 SQVTM and CDR2 ANQGSEA. V lost 4 bases to trimming and J lost 0 bases, with 13 bases between them. CDR3 residues: CSVGSLTGAKNIQYF. For the CDR3, the DNA is TGCAGCGTTGGTTCCCTAACGGGAGCCAAAAACATTCAGTACTTC.

The chain couples TRBV5-1 to TRBJ2-4; 7 nucleotides match TRBD1. The CDR3 covers 17 residues. Germline values: CDR1 SGHRS, CDR2 YFSETQ. Trimming took 4 bases from V and 3 from J; bases not matched to a gene: 13. The CDR3 sequence: CASSLTGQILDKNIQYF. The DNA of the CDR3 is TGCGCCAGCAGCCTAACGGGACAGATCTTGGACAAAAACATTCAGTACTTC.

The J gene is TRBJ1-1, the V gene TRBV19; 10 positions match TRBD1. The CDR3 is 14 amino acids. Germline assignment: CDR1 LNHDA and CDR2 SQIVND (reference sequence). J was trimmed by 11 bases and V by 1 base; bases with no gene match: 7. In DNA, the CDR3 is TGTGCCAGTAGTATAGTCCCCCCGGACAGGGGGGCTTTCTTT. Translated: CASSIVPPDRGAFF.

The genes are TRBV6-1 and TRBJ2-7; 9 bases fit TRBD2. CDR1 MNHNS and CDR2 SASEGT come from the germline V gene. V lost 3 bases and J lost 4; bases outside the gene matches: 13. This CDR3 is built from 17 residues. The CDR3 region is CASSDRLAELSRYEQYF. The DNA of the CDR3 is TGTGCCAGCAGTGACCGACTAGCGGAACTTTCAAGGTACGAGCAGTACTTC.

This chain joins TRBV13 and TRBJ1-1; D may be TRBD1 (6 bases). V was shortened by 4 bases and J by 2 bases, with 14 bases between the two germline ends. CDR3 length equals 15 residues. Germline assignment: CDR1 PRHDT and CDR2 FYEKMQ (reference sequence). The CDR3: CASSSTRGGNTEAFF. The CDR3 DNA reads TGTGCCAGCAGCTCCACGAGGGGGGGAAACACTGAAGCTTTCTTT.

This clone was detected only a few times. The chain has TRBV11-2 and TRBJ2-3; D is perhaps TRBD1 (5 bases). Per the germline V gene, CDR1 is SGHAT and CDR2 is FQNNGV. V was shortened by 7 bases and J by 2 bases, with 19 bases between the two germline ends. The CDR3 length is 16 residues. The CDR3 spells CASIQGRGHTTDTQYF. The CDR3 DNA reads as TGTGCCAGCATCCAGGGAAGAGGCCACACCACAGATACGCAGTATTTT.

Worth noting for this clone: Other DNA sequences of this sample code for an identical CDR3. The rearrangement joins TRBV5-6 to TRBJ1-2, with unresolved D. The CDR3 is made up of 15 amino acids. Germline assignment: CDR1 SGHDT and CDR2 YYEEEE. The V end was cut by 0 bases, the J end by 6 bases, with 15 bases between. CDR3 sequence: CASSLGRVLRHGYTF. In DNA, the CDR3 is TGTGCCAGCAGCTTGGGGAGGGTTTTAAGGCATGGCTACACCTTC.

This rearrangement joins TRBV19 to TRBJ2-1, with D maybe TRBD1 (6 bases). The CDR3 sequence is 13 residues long. V was cut by 6 bases and J by 12 bases, with 18 bases left in between. Germline CDR1 reads LNHDA; CDR2 reads SQIVND (reference sequence). The CDR3 sequence is CASSSGPLGGQFF. The DNA of the CDR3 is TGTGCCAGTAGCTCGGGACCACTAGGGGGGCAGTTCTTC.